This TCR beta chain is from a study of cytomegalovirus exposure and HLA in healthy donors. About this clone itself: Its antigen is unknown.

PCR was performed using 60 Vbeta and 13 Jbeta primers. Assay: immunoSEQ multiplex PCR; the TCRdb copy retains only in-frame clones and omits some. This table holds roughly 140,000 clones. The ends lost 10 bases at V and 2 bases at J; junction bases unmatched: 14. This CDR3 is built from 16 residues. Germline CDR1 is ENHRY and CDR2 is SYGVKD. Points from the study as a whole: In a later analysis, donors in an Asian-associated ancestry cluster reportedly had fewer N-insertions in productive TCRs than the cohort mean.

The material sequenced was PBMCs. The receptor was isolated from a man aged 40-49 years in good health and CMV-seronegative. This rearrangement joins TRBV10-3 to TRBJ1-3; 7 nucleotides match TRBD1. CDR3 amino acids: CATVPGAGGAGNTIYF. CDR3 nucleotide sequence: TGTGCCACTGTACCGGGAGCAGGGGGTGCTGGAAACACCATATATTTT.